Only a few counts were recorded for the clone carrying this T cell receptor (beta chain). Noted time point: pre-sensitization, week 0. Treatment denoted: therapeutic diphenylcyclopropenone sensitization with weekly scalp DPC. Germline CDR1 and CDR2: SGHTA and FQGNSA. This CDR3 spans 17 amino acids. The trim removed 1 base at V and 5 bases at J, leaving 10 bases unmatched. The sample comes from a study of human T cells and chemical hapten exposure. Overall study context: Per-sample TCR yield variation was attributed mainly to small pooled library volume differences.

Original handling: Sample TCR totals centred on a median of approximately 96,000, ranging about 20,000 to 700,000. TCRdb re-called the RACE reads through MiXCR, storing one row per CDR3 protein. TCRdb, not the original authors, processed these V and J calls. The sample records about 92,000 distinct CDR3 sequences, around 10% being singletons. This chain joins TRBV7-2 and TRBJ2-5, with 10 bases fitting TRBD2. The clonotype originates from a woman in her thirties or forties with alopecia areata. Some clones in this sample may be carry-over from other donors' samples. Sequenced material: whole blood, taken in connection with sensitization to the hapten diphenylcyclopropenone (DPC). This chain's CDR3 is CASSLVVSGGPGETQYF. The CDR3 DNA reads as TGTGCCAGCAGCTTAGTGGTTAGCGGGGGGCCGGGGGAGACCCAGTACTTC.